One sample yielded the 15 T cell receptor beta chains listed below, sequenced in a study of technical replicates of blood from a few donors. Profiled with immunoSEQ multiplex PCR; TCRdb holds only in-frame clones, not every one. The profile shows roughly 70,000 clones, roughly 90% of them singletons. The sequencing input was PBMCs. These receptors all stem from a human donor in good health. Some clones in this sample may be carry-over from other donors' samples.

This clone showed up just a few times. V usage is TRBV6-5 and J usage is TRBJ2-1; 13 positions match TRBD2. Germline V gene data show CDR1 as MNHEY and CDR2 as SVGAGI. There are 15 residues in the CDR3. The ends lost 5 bases at V and 12 bases at J; junction bases unmatched: 10. CDR3 DNA: TGTGCCAGCAGTCCGGGACTAGCGGGAAGAGGTGGGCAGTTCTTC. Translation: CASSPGLAGRGGQFF.

The chain carries TRBV27 and TRBJ2-7; 7 nucleotides align to TRBD2. CDR3 size: 17 residues. Losses at the gene ends were 5 bases for V and 0 bases for J; bases not matched to a gene: 13. Germline V gene data show CDR1 as MNHEY and CDR2 as SMNVEV (reference sequence). The CDR3 DNA is TGTGCCAGCAGTCCCGGGGGGATCAGCCTGAACTCCTACGAGCAGTACTTC. This sequence encodes CASSPGGISLNSYEQYF.

The chain combines TRBV9 with TRBJ1-3; 7 bases are shared with TRBD1. This CDR3 region has 15 residues. J lost 2 bases, V lost 6 bases, and 8 bases had no gene match. Germline V gene data show CDR1 as SGDLS and CDR2 as YYNGEE. Here the CDR3 reads CASNPQGEPGNTIYF. For the CDR3, the DNA is TGTGCCAGCAACCCCCAGGGGGAACCTGGAAACACCATATATTTT.

CDR3 sequence reads: CASSLGASGGALGQETQYF. The CDR3 coding sequence is TGCGCCAGCAGCTTGGGAGCTAGCGGGGGGGCACTAGGTCAAGAGACCCAGTACTTC. The chain joins TRBV5-1 to TRBJ2-5; 12 bases match TRBD2. The CDR3 consists of 19 residues. Germline assignment: CDR1 SGHRS and CDR2 YFSETQ. V gave up 0 bases and J gave up 2 bases; unmatched junction bases: 11.

This clone was observed a few times. The chain uses TRBV10-3 and TRBJ1-4; TRBD1 aligns across 8 bases. Germline trimming cut 2 bases from V and 5 bases from J; bases unmatched to any gene: 1. The CDR3 loop spans 14 amino acids. The germline gives CDR1 ENHRY, CDR2 SYGVKD. The chain's CDR3 is CAISERQGNEKLFF. CDR3 nucleotide sequence: TGTGCCATCAGTGAGAGACAGGGGAATGAAAAACTGTTTTTT.

The chain couples TRBV5-1 to TRBJ2-7; 9 bases are shared with TRBD1. In germline, CDR1 is SGHRS, CDR2 YFSETQ. There are 14 residues in the CDR3. Trimming removed 5 bases from V and 6 bases from J; junction bases left unmatched: 9. In nucleotides, the CDR3 is TGCGCCAGCAGGACCGGGACAGGGACCTCCGAGCAGTACTTC. Encoded protein: CASRTGTGTSEQYF. The whole variable domain, remainder taken from reference TRBV5-1 and TRBJ2-7, is KAGVTQTPRYLIKTRGQQVTLSCSPISGHRSVSWYQQTPGQGLQFLFEYFSETQRNKGNFPGRFSGRQFSNSRSEMNVSTLELGDSALYLCASRTGTGTSEQYFGPGTRLTVT.

This clone showed up just once. This rearrangement joins TRBV4-2 to TRBJ2-1; possibly TRBD2 for D (6 bases). The CDR3 contains 14 residues. Deletions cut 4 bases from V and 8 bases from J, with 15 bases between. Germline CDR1 LGHNA, CDR2 YNFKEQ. Here the CDR3 DNA reads TGTGCCAGCAGCCCTGGACTACCCAACGATGAGCAGTTCTTC. Amino acid sequence: CASSPGLPNDEQFF.

The chain recombines TRBV4-3 with TRBJ1-3, with TRBD1 identical over 10 bases. CDR3 length equals 15 residues. V dropped 6 bases and J dropped 7; count of bases not matched to a gene: 9. Germline lookup yields CDR1 LGHNA and CDR2 YSLEER. CDR3 sequence: CASSPNPGQGNTIYF. The CDR3 DNA follows: TGCGCCAGCAGTCCTAATCCGGGACAGGGGAACACCATATATTTT.

This chain uses TRBV7-8 with TRBJ1-1, with 10 bases identical to TRBD1. This CDR3 contains 14 residues. Germline CDR1 SGHVS, CDR2 FQNEAQ. After removal of 5 bases from V and 10 bases from J, the junction contained 10 bases not matched to a gene. CDR3 protein: CASSEDRGPLPAFF. CDR3 bases: TGTGCCAGCAGCGAAGACAGGGGGCCCTTACCAGCTTTCTTT. Complete variable domain (other parts from reference TRBV7-8 and TRBJ1-1): GAGVSQSPRYKVAKRGQDVALRCDPISGHVSLFWYQQALGQGPEFLTYFQNEAQLDKSGLPSDRFFAERPEGSVSTLKIQRTQQEDSAVYLCASSEDRGPLPAFFGQGTRLTVV.

The chain has TRBV5-1 and TRBJ1-1; 9 bases fit TRBD1. There are 16 residues in the CDR3. Germline assignment: CDR1 SGHRS and CDR2 YFSETQ. V lost 4 bases, J lost 3 bases, and 10 bases stayed unmatched. The CDR3 is CASSIGQGKMDTEAFF. The CDR3 nucleotides are TGCGCCAGCAGCATAGGACAGGGGAAAATGGACACTGAAGCTTTCTTT.

The chain joins TRBV9 to TRBJ1-1; the match to TRBD1 covers 7 bases. This CDR3 has 13 amino acids. CDR1 and CDR2 from the germline V gene are SGDLS and YYNGEE. V lost 3 bases, J lost 5 bases, and 4 bases stayed unmatched. CDR3 loop: CASSDRGDTEAFF. The DNA of the CDR3 is TGTGCCAGCAGCGACAGGGGCGATACTGAAGCTTTCTTT.

V usage is TRBV9 and J usage is TRBJ2-5, with 10 bases fitting TRBD2. Germline V gives CDR1 SGDLS, CDR2 YYNGEE. The V gene end was trimmed by 4 bases and the J gene end by 0 bases; junction bases not matched to a gene: 6. This CDR3 spans 16 amino acids. In nucleotides, the CDR3 is TGTGCCAGCAGCAGGACTAGCGGAGAGTACCAAGAGACCCAGTACTTC. This gives the protein CASSRTSGEYQETQYF.

The chain couples TRBV7-2 to TRBJ2-1; TRBD2 aligns across 13 bases. The V segment lost 5 bases and the J segment 8 bases; nucleotides outside the gene matches: 6. The CDR3 contains 15 residues. Germline loops: CDR1 SGHTA, CDR2 FQGNSA. CDR3: CASSILAGGSDEQFF. CDR3 nucleotide sequence: TGTGCCAGCAGCATACTAGCGGGAGGGAGCGATGAGCAGTTCTTC.

The chain uses TRBV6-5 and TRBJ2-1; TRBD2 aligns across 9 bases. Trimming took 6 bases from V and 6 from J; bases not matched to a gene: 0. The CDR3 sequence is 12 residues long. The germline V gene encodes CDR1 MNHEY and CDR2 SVGAGI. DNA for the CDR3: TGTGCCAGCAGGCGGGAGGGCAATGAGCAGTTCTTC. It specifies CASRREGNEQFF.

The CDR3 region has the DNA TGTGCCAGCAGCCCAGGGACAGGGAGTGTAATCGGGGAGCTGTTTTTT. It codes for CASSPGTGSVIGELFF. This chain joins TRBV4-2 and TRBJ2-2; TRBD1 matches at 9 bases. The CDR3 has 16 residues. V trimming: 4 bases; J trimming: 7 bases; junction bases outside the gene matches: 10. Germline CDR1 LGHNA, CDR2 YNFKEQ.